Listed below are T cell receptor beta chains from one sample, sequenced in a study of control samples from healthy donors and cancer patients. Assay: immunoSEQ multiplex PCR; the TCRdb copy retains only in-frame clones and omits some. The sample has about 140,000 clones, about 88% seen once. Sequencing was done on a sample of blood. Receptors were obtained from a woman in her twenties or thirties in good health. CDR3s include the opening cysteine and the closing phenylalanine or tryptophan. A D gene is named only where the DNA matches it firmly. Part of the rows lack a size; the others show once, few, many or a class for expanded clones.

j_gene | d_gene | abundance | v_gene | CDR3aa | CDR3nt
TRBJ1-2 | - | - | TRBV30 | CAWSVSMGAIYGYTF | TGTGCCTGGAGTGTATCTATGGGGGCGATTTATGGCTACACCTTC
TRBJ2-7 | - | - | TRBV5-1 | CASSFGAEQYF | TGCGCCAGCAGCTTCGGGGCAGAGCAGTACTTC
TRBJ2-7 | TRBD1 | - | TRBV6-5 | CASSWDRSVGEQYF | TGTGCCAGCAGTTGGGACAGGAGCGTGGGGGAGCAGTACTTC
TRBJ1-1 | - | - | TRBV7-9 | CASSSLYGPNTEAFF | TGTGCCAGCAGCTCCCTTTATGGCCCGAACACTGAAGCTTTCTTT
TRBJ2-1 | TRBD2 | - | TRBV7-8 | CASSLARTSTNNEQFF | TGTGCCAGCAGCTTAGCGCGGACTAGCACTAACAATGAGCAGTTCTTC
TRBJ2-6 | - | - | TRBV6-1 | CASSETANSGANVLTF | TGTGCCAGCAGTGAGACTGCTAACTCTGGGGCCAACGTCCTGACTTTC
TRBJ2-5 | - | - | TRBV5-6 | CASSWREGVAETQYF | TGTGCCAGCAGCTGGAGGGAAGGAGTGGCAGAGACCCAGTACTTC
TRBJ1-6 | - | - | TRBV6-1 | CASSEVTVRQAKSSYNSPLHF | TGTGCCAGCAGTGAAGTCACGGTTAGGCAAGCAAAGAGCTCCTATAATTCACCCCTCCACTTT
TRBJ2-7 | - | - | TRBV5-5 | CASSLGPVEQYF | TGTGCCAGCAGCTTGGGGCCCGTCGAGCAGTACTTC
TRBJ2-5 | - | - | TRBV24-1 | CATSDTGRETQYF | TGTGCCACCAGTGATACGGGACGAGAGACCCAGTACTTC
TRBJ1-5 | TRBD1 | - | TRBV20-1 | CSASDRGRGNQPQHF | TGCAGTGCTAGTGACAGGGGGCGAGGCAATCAGCCCCAGCATTTT
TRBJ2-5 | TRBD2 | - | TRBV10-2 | CASTTLAGGQETQYF | TGCGCCAGCACCACACTAGCGGGAGGCCAAGAGACCCAGTACTTC
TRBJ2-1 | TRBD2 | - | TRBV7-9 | CASSLVGTSGMRRNEQFF | TGTGCCAGCAGCTTAGTGGGGACTAGCGGGATGCGTCGGAATGAGCAGTTCTTC
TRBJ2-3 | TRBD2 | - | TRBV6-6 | CASNPSGRLTDTQYF | TGTGCCAGCAACCCTAGCGGGAGACTGACAGATACGCAGTATTTT
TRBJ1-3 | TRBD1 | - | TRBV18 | CASSPGQVDSGNTIYF | TGTGCCAGCTCACCGGGACAGGTCGACTCTGGAAACACCATATATTTT
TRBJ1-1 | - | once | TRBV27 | CASSRNRALTEAFF | TGTGCCAGCAGTAGAAACAGGGCCCTCACTGAAGCTTTCTTT
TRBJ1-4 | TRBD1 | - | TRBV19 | CASSRDSEKLFF | TGTGCCAGTAGTAGGGACAGTGAAAAACTGTTTTTT
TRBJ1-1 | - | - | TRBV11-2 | CASSLLGGTEAFF | TGTGCCAGCAGCTTATTGGGCGGGACTGAAGCTTTCTTT
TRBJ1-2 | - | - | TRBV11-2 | CASSPTGANYGYTF | TGTGCCAGCAGCCCGACGGGGGCTAACTATGGCTACACCTTC
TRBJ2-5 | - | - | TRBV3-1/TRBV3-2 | CASTPRPGTQYF | TGTGCCAGCACCCCCAGACCGGGGACCCAGTACTTC
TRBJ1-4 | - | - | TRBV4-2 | CASSHGDNEKLFF | TGTGCCAGCAGCCATGGTGATAATGAAAAACTGTTTTTT
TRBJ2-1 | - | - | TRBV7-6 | CASSLNPGYNEQFF | TGTGCCAGCAGCTTAAATCCCGGATACAATGAGCAGTTCTTC
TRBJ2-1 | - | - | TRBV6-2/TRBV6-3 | CASSYLGDEQFF | TGTGCCAGCAGTTACTTAGGGGATGAGCAGTTCTTC
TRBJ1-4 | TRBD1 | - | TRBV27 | CASSRTGGYEKLFF | TGTGCCAGCAGCCGGACAGGGGGGTATGAAAAACTGTTTTTT
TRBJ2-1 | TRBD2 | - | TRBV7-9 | CASSQGSGNGNEQFF | TGTGCCAGCAGCCAGGGTAGCGGGAATGGAAATGAGCAGTTCTTC
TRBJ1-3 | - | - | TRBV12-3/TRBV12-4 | CAGLVRAGNTIYF | TGTGCCGGCCTGGTACGGGCTGGAAACACCATATATTTT
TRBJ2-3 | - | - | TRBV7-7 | CASSLVGAGDTQYF | TGTGCCAGCAGCTTAGTTGGGGCGGGAGATACGCAGTATTTT
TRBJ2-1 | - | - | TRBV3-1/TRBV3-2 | CASSQVVGNEQFF | TGTGCCAGCAGCCAAGTGGTCGGGAATGAGCAGTTCTTC
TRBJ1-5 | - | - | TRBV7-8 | CASSMSGASGNQPQHF | TGTGCCAGCAGCATGTCGGGGGCCTCGGGCAATCAGCCCCAGCATTTT
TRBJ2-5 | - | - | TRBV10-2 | CASSPGVKETQYF | TGCGCCAGCAGCCCGGGAGTGAAAGAGACCCAGTACTTC
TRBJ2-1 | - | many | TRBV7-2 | CASSSGSASYNEQFF | TGTGCCAGCAGCTCAGGGTCGGCCTCCTACAATGAGCAGTTCTTC
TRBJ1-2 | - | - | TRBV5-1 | CASSRTSTTGYTF | TGCGCCAGCAGCCGTACATCCACCACCGGCTACACCTTC
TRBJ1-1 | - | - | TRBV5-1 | CASSLGRDTEAFF | TGCGCCAGCAGCTTGGGTAGGGACACTGAAGCTTTCTTT
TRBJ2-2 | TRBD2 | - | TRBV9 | CASSGQGAGTSGSSTGELFF | TGTGCCAGCAGCGGCCAGGGGGCAGGGACTAGCGGGAGTAGTACCGGGGAGCTGTTTTTT
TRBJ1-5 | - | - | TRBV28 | CASSLDSNQPQHF | TGTGCCAGCAGTTTAGACAGCAATCAGCCCCAGCATTTT
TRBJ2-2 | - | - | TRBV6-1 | CASSGKVPANTGELFF | TGTGCCAGCAGTGGAAAGGTCCCCGCGAACACCGGGGAGCTGTTTTTT
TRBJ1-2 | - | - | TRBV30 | CAWSGDSDSGYTF | TGTGCCTGGAGTGGGGATTCCGACAGCGGCTACACCTTC
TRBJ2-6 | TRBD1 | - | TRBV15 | CATSREGGTGSPGANVLTF | TGTGCCACCAGCAGAGAGGGAGGGACAGGGTCTCCTGGGGCCAACGTCCTGACTTTC
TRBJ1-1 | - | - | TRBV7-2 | CASSGTGRWAFF | TGTGCCAGCAGCGGCACAGGGAGGTGGGCTTTCTTT
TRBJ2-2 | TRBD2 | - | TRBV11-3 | CASSPRGLAKNTGELFF | TGTGCCAGCAGCCCCCGGGGACTAGCGAAGAACACCGGGGAGCTGTTTTTT
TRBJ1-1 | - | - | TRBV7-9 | CASREASHTEAFF | TGTGCCAGCAGAGAAGCGAGCCACACTGAAGCTTTCTTT
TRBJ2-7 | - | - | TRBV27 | CASPPNRGDEQYF | TGTGCCAGCCCACCCAACCGCGGCGATGAGCAGTACTTC
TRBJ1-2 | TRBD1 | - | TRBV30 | CAWSEGARNYGYTF | TGTGCCTGGAGTGAGGGGGCGAGAAACTATGGCTACACCTTC
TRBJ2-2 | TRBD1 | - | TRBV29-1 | CSAGTESNTGELFF | TGCAGCGCCGGGACAGAGAGTAACACCGGGGAGCTGTTTTTT
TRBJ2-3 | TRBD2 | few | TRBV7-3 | CASSPGSGANTDTQYF | TGTGCCAGCAGCCCGGGCAGCGGGGCCAACACAGATACGCAGTATTTT
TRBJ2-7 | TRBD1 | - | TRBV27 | CASSRQGERREQYF | TGTGCCAGCAGTAGACAGGGGGAGAGGAGGGAGCAGTACTTC
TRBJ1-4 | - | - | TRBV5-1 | CASSLGGIATNEKLFF | TGCGCCAGCAGCTTGGGAGGGATCGCAACTAATGAAAAACTGTTTTTT
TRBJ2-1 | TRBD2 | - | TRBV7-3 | CASSLGTMSGTNEQFF | TGTGCCAGCAGCTTAGGGACTATGTCGGGCACGAATGAGCAGTTCTTC
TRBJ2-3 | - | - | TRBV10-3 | CAISELADTQYF | TGTGCCATCAGTGAACTAGCAGATACGCAGTATTTT
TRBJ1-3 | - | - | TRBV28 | CASRTGSSGNTIYF | TGTGCCAGCAGAACAGGTAGCTCTGGAAACACCATATATTTT
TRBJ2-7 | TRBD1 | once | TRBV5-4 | CASSDWDREEYF | TGTGCCAGCAGCGACTGGGACAGGGAGGAGTACTTC
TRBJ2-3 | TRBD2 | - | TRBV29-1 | CSVKAGGADTQYF | TGCAGCGTTAAGGCTGGGGGGGCAGATACGCAGTATTTT
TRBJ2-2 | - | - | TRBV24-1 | CATSEWGRWNTGELFF | TGTGCCACCAGTGAGTGGGGTAGGTGGAACACCGGGGAGCTGTTTTTT
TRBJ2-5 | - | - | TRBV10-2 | CASSEWAGTETQYF | TGCGCCAGCAGTGAGTGGGCAGGGACAGAGACCCAGTACTTC
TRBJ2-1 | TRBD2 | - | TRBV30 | CAWSVGAGGYNEQFF | TGTGCCTGGAGTGTCGGAGCGGGAGGGTACAATGAGCAGTTCTTC
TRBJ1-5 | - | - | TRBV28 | CASSFSSAATQPQHF | TGTGCCAGCAGTTTCTCGTCTGCAGCCACTCAGCCCCAGCATTTT
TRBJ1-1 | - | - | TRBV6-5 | CASSYLGGHTEAFF | TGTGCCAGCAGCTACCTCGGGGGACACACTGAAGCTTTCTTT
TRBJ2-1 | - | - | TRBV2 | CATKPGAGPNEQFF | TGTGCCACCAAGCCGGGGGCGGGCCCCAATGAGCAGTTCTTC
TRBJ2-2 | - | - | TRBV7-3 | CASSSNPGTLNTGELFF | TGTGCCAGCAGCTCGAACCCCGGGACACTGAACACCGGGGAGCTGTTTTTT
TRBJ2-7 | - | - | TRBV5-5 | CASSFTAGYEQYF | TGTGCCAGCAGCTTCACGGCGGGGTACGAGCAGTACTTC